The T cell receptor (beta chain) under discussion was sequenced for a study of CD8 T cells in Susac syndrome. Whole-study findings and limits: The authors acknowledged that the study's TCR sequencing and HLA analysis involved relatively few individuals.

Random hexamers served to reverse transcribe roughly 0.5 to 1 ug RNA. Multiplex PCR with immunoSEQ amplified the TCR beta CDR3 across 54 Vbeta and 13 Jbeta. TCRdb fed the immunoSEQ multiplex PCR reads into MiXCR, producing one record per CDR3 protein. The table includes about 60,000 distinct CDR3 sequences, around nine tenths detected once. Turning to this clonotype: The antigen is undetermined.

TCR beta sequencing was performed on blood CD8+ and CD4+ T cells. CD8+ and CD4+ T cells were negatively isolated; TEMRA cells were FACS-enriched. This CDR3 spans 17 amino acids. Germline CDR1 and CDR2: MDHEN and SYDVKM. Trimming removed 5 bases from V and 3 bases from J; junction bases left unmatched: 11. The source material was CD8+ T cells from PBMCs. The J gene is TRBJ1-2, the V gene TRBV28, with 11 bases that match TRBD1. This clonotype was obtained from a human donor in good health. The CDR3 is CASSRRTGQGVDYGYTF. The DNA of the CDR3 is TGTGCCAGCAGTCGGAGAACGGGACAGGGGGTAGACTATGGCTACACCTTC.